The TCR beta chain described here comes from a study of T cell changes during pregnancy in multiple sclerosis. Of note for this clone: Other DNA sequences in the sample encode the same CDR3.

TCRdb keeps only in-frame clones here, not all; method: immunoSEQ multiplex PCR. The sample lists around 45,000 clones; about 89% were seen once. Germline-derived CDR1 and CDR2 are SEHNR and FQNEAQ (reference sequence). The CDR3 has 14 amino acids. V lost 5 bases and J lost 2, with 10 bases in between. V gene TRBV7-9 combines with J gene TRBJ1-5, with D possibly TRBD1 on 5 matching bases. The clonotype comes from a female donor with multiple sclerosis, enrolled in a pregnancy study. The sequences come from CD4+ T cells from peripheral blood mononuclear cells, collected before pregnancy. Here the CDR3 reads CASSRGGGNQPQHF. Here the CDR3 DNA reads TGTGCCAGCAGCCGAGGAGGGGGCAATCAGCCCCAGCATTTT.